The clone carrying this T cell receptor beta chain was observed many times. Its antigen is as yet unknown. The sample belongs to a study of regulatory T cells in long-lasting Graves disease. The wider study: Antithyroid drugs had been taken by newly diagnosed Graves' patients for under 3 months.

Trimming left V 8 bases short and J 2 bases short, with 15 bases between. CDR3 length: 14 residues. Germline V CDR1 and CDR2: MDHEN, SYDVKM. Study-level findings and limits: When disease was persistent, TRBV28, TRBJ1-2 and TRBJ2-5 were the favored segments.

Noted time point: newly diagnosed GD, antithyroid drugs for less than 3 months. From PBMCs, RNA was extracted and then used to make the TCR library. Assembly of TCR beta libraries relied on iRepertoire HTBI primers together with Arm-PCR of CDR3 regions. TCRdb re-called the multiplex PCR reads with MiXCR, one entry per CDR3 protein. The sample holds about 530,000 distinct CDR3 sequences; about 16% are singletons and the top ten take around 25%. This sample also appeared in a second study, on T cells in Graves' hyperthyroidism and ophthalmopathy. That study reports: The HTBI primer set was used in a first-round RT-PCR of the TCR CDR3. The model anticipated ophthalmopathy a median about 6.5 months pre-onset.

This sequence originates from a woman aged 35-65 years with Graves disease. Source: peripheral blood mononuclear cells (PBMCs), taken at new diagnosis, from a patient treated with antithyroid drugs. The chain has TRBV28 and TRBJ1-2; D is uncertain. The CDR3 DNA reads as TGTGCCAGCTCCAAAGAAGCAGTAAACTATGGCTACACCTTC. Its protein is CASSKEAVNYGYTF.